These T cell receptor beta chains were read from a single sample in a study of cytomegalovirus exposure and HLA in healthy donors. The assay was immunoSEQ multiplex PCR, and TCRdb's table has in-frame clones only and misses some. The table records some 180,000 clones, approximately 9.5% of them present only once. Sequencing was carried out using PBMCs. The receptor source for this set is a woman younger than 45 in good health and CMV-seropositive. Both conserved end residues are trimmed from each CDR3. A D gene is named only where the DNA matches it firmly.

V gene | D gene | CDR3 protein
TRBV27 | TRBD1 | ASSLLAEGAITEAF
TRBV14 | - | ASSQGPTYYEQY
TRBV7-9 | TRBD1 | ASSPGTGGLYTGANVLT
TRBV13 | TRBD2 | ASNGREYGTQY
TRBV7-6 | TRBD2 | ASSLAPPASGSPDTQY
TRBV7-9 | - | ASSGEGYGYT
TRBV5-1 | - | ASSLAGFEGYT
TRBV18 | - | ASRGASDTQY
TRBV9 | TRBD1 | ASSEAGGSGNTIY
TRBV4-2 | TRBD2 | ASRRTSGTPGRDTQY
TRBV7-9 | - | ASSLLGEGDNEQF
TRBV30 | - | AWTETANEKLF
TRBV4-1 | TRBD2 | ASSLEREDATGELF
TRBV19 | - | ASSITPTGNTEAF
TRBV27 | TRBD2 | ASSLGHSGKSNEQY
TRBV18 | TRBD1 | ASSGQPTLETQY
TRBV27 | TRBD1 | ASSSLDRSVHLYEQY
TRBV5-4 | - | ASSSQFAAHEQF
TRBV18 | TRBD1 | ASSPGQLYNEQF
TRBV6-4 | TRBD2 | ASRDYLGGELF
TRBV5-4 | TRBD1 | ASSSRTGGPQETQY
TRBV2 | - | ASREGLRQPQH
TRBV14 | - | ASSQAQGRRYTGELF
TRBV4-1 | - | ASSPRPLDLIRDTEAF
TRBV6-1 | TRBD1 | ASSRGGQGNEQY
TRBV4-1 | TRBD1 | ASSHDTGTGGSEQY
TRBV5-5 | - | ASSFGQRRGGNQPQH
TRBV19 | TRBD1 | ASGIGQGPYEQY
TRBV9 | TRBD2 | ASSVGYGRARDTQY
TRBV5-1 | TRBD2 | ASSLLLAGSTGELF
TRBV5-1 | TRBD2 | ASSGTSGSGDTQY
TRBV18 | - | ASSPRREDGYT
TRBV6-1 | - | ASSPGVPLEQY
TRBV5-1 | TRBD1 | ASSLAEGQGPPGAQY
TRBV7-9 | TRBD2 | ASSPGLAGEG
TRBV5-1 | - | ASSLGVTGYGELF
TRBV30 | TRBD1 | AGWTGSLSGANVLT
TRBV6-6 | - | ASSPRDTQY
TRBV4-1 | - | ASSQEWGRENTIY
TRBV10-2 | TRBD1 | ASSDDRGGTDTQY
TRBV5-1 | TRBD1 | ASSNRDREEKLF
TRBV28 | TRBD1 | ASSTPTGNTEAF